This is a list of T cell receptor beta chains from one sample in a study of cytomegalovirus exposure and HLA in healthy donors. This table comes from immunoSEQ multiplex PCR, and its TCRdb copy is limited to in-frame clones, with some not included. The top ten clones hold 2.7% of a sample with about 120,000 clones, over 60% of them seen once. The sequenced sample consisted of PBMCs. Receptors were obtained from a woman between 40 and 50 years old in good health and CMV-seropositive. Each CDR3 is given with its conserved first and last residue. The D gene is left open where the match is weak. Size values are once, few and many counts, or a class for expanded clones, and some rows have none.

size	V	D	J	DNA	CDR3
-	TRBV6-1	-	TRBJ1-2	TGTGCCAGCACAATTCAGGTATCCAACTATGGCTACACCTTC	CASTIQVSNYGYTF
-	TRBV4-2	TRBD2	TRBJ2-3	TGTGCCAGCAGCCAAGGGGCTAGCGGGGGGGGAGCAGATACGCAGTATTTT	CASSQGASGGGADTQYF
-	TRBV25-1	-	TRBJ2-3	TGTGCCAGCAGTGGGGGACTCGGGACAGATACGCAGTATTTT	CASSGGLGTDTQYF
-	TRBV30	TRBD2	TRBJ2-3	TGTGCCTGGGGGGAGGGCAGCACAGATACGCAGTATTTT	CAWGEGSTDTQYF
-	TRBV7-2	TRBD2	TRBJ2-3	TGTGCCAGCAGTCCGAGGGGGACTAGCCGCACAGATACGCAGTATTTT	CASSPRGTSRTDTQYF
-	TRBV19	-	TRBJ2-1	TGTGCCAGTAGTACGGGAAGCTCCTACAATGAGCAGTTCTTC	CASSTGSSYNEQFF
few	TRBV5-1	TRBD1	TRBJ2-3	TGCGCCAGCAGCCTGGACGGGACAGGGGATGAAACGCAGTATTTT	CASSLDGTGDETQYF
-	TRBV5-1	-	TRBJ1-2	TGCGCCAGCAGCTTGGGAGGGGGGGCTACTGGCTACACCTTC	CASSLGGGATGYTF
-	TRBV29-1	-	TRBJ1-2	TGCAGCGTTCTAGCGGGTAGGGGATTTTATGGCTACACCTTC	CSVLAGRGFYGYTF
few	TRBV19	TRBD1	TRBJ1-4	TGTGCCAGTAGTTCCCCTCAACAGGGGCGGGATAGAGGAACTAATGAAAAACTGTTTTTT	CASSSPQQGRDRGTNEKLFF
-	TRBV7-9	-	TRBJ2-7	TGTGCCAGCAGCCTGGAAGGACAGTTGAACGAGCAGTACTTC	CASSLEGQLNEQYF
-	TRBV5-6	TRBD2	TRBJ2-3	TGTGCCAGCAGCTTGGCCGGGGGGGTCGGGATTACGCAGTATTTT	CASSLAGGVGITQYF
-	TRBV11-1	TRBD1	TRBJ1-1	TGTGCCAGCAGCTTCGACTTGGGACAGCGCACTGAAGCTTTCTTT	CASSFDLGQRTEAFF
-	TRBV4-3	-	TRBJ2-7	TGCGCCAGCAGCCGGACGACAGGCGCCTCCTACGAGCAGTACTTC	CASSRTTGASYEQYF
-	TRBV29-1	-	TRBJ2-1	TGCAGCGTTGGGGTGGGGGGTTCGGGCTTGGAGGCGCAGTTCTTC	CSVGVGGSGLEAQFF
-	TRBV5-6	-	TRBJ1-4	TGTGCCAGCACCTTCGGGGTCCGGAGGGCAACTAATGAAAAACTGTTTTTT	CASTFGVRRATNEKLFF
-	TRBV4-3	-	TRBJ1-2	TGCGCCAGCAGCCAAGATCAGGCTAACTATGGCTACACCTTC	CASSQDQANYGYTF
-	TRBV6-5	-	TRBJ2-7	TGTGCCAGCAGTTACTCAGTTACAGGATCCTACGAGCAGTACTTC	CASSYSVTGSYEQYF
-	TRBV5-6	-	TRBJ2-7	TGTGCCAGCAGCTGGCGTTCCGTCAGCGTCTACGAGCAGTACTTC	CASSWRSVSVYEQYF
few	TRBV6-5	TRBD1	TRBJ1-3	TGTGCCAGCAGTTCTGGACAGGTAGCTGGAAACACCATATATTTT	CASSSGQVAGNTIYF
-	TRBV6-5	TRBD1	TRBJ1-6	TGTGCCAGCAGTTCGACAGGGGCTCAGGGGCCCCTCCACTTT	CASSSTGAQGPLHF
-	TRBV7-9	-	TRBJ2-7	TGTGCCAGCACGGAGGCCGACGACTACGAGCAGTACTTC	CASTEADDYEQYF
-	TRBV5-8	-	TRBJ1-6	TGTGCCAGCAGCTTGAGCGGGGGTGTTGGGGGTAGTTCACCCCTCCACTTT	CASSLSGGVGGSSPLHF
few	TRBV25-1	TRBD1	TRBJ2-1	TGTGCCAGCAGTGAATGGTCGACGGGACAGGGCTTATACAATGAGCAGTTCTTC	CASSEWSTGQGLYNEQFF
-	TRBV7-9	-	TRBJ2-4	TGTGCCAGCAGCTTAGCCGGCCTAGGCAAAAACATTCAGTACTTC	CASSLAGLGKNIQYF
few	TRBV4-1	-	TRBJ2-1	TGCGCCAGCAGCCAAGTCAATGGCGGAGTGCACGAGTTCTTC	CASSQVNGGVHEFF
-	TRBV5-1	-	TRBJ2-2	TGCGCCAGCAGCTTGCGGGTGACTAACGCGAACACCGGGGAGCTGTTTTTT	CASSLRVTNANTGELFF
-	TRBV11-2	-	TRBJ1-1	TGTGCCAGCAGCCAGGCCCCGACAACTGAAGCTTTCTTT	CASSQAPTTEAFF
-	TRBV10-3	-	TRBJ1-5	TGTGCCATCAGTCCCGGGTCAGACGGGCAGCCCCAGCATTTT	CAISPGSDGQPQHF
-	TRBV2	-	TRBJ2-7	TGTGCCAGCTCTAAACAAGGGGACGAGCAGTACTTC	CASSKQGDEQYF
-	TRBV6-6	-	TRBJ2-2	TGTGCCAGCAGTTCCCAGACAGAGTCCGGGGAGCTGTTTTTT	CASSSQTESGELFF
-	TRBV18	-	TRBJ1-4	TGTGCCAGCTCACCCCAGGGCACGGATGAAAAACTGTTTTTT	CASSPQGTDEKLFF
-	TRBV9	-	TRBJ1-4	TGTGCCAGCAGCCCCGAGTTTGCAACTAATGAAAAACTGTTTTTT	CASSPEFATNEKLFF
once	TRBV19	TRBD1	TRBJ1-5	TGTGCCAGTAGTAGTGGGGACAGGCGCCTCTATAGCAATCAGCCCCAGCATTTT	CASSSGDRRLYSNQPQHF
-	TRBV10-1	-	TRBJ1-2	TGCGCCAGCTCACCGATAACTGACTATGGCTACACCTTC	CASSPITDYGYTF